This entry lists 8 T cell receptor beta chains sequenced from one sample in a study of beta chain features in type 1 diabetes. Every isolated RNA sample was fully reverse transcribed, so sequencing captured expressed TCRB transcripts. Generated by immunoSEQ multiplex PCR, the TCRdb table keeps only in-frame clones and is missing some. The table shows about 28,000 clones, with around 54% occurring only once. For these TCRs, the target antigens are not known. The study, taken as a whole, reports: Among all four CD4+ subsets, Type 1 diabetes patients had TCRB CDR3s that were moderately but significantly shorter.

The sample comprised Tregs from blood. These receptor sequences come from a woman aged 18-30 years with type 1 diabetes.

V and J are TRBV18 and TRBJ1-1, with D possibly matching TRBD1 (5 bases). Germline values: CDR1 KGHSH, CDR2 LQKENI. This CDR3 is 16 amino acids long. With 0 bases removed from V and 4 bases from J, the gap between germline ends came to 15 bases. The CDR3 reads CASSPPTVGAVTEAFF. The CDR3 DNA follows: TGTGCCAGCTCACCACCGACCGTTGGGGCGGTCACTGAAGCTTTCTTT.

The chain carries TRBV6-1 and TRBJ2-2; 9 bases fit TRBD2. There are 15 residues in the CDR3. In germline, CDR1 is MNHNS, CDR2 SASEGT. Losses at the gene ends were 4 bases for V and 4 bases for J; bases not matched to a gene: 4. The CDR3 DNA reads TGTGCCAGCAGTGGGCTAGCGGGGATCACCGGGGAGCTGTTTTTT. This codes for CASSGLAGITGELFF.

This clone was seen only once. The chain couples TRBV7-2 to TRBJ2-4; TRBD1 matches at 10 bases. Germline CDR1 is SGHTA and CDR2 is FQGNSA. V lost 1 base and J lost 8; bases outside the gene matches: 5. The CDR3 is 15 residues long. CDR3 DNA sequence: TGTGCCAGCAGCTTAGGGGTGACAGGGGGCTACATTCAGTACTTC. Protein product: CASSLGVTGGYIQYF.

J is TRBJ2-3 and V is TRBV30; D gene uncertain. This CDR3 contains 12 residues. Trimming cost V 7 bases and J 1 base, with 9 bases left between them. The V gene's germline CDR1 is GTSNPN and CDR2 SVGIG (reference sequence). In nucleotides, the CDR3 is TGTGCCTCGTCCCGGGGCACAGATACGCAGTATTTT. This gives the protein CASSRGTDTQYF.

The CDR3 reads CASSQVLRRDTEAFF. Written as DNA, the CDR3 is TGTGCCAGCAGCCAAGTTCTAAGGAGGGACACTGAAGCTTTCTTT. The chain links TRBV14 to TRBJ1-1; D ambiguous. CDR3 length: 15 residues. Per germline, CDR1 SGHDN and CDR2 FVKESK. Trimming removed 1 base from V and 3 bases from J, with 12 bases in between.

This sequence joins TRBV5-1 and TRBJ2-3; TRBD2 matches at 7 bases. Germline CDR1 reads SGHRS; CDR2 reads YFSETQ. This CDR3 spans 15 amino acids. The trim removed 6 bases at V and 4 bases at J, leaving 11 bases unmatched. In DNA, the CDR3 is TGCGCCAGCACTCCAACGGGGGGAGGGTCAGATACGCAGTATTTT. Translation: CASTPTGGGSDTQYF.

This clone appeared once. The chain has TRBV19 and TRBJ1-2; TRBD1 might be the D (6 bases). The CDR3 contains 14 residues. V shed 5 bases and J shed 6 bases, with 16 bases lying between them. Germline V gene lookup returns CDR1 LNHDA and CDR2 SQIVND (reference sequence). This CDR3 is CASSVLQGGHGYTF. The DNA of the CDR3 is TGTGCCAGTAGTGTCTTACAGGGTGGCCATGGCTACACCTTC.

J is TRBJ1-2 and V is TRBV29-1, with a weak D call TRBD1 (6 bases). V lost 1 base, J lost 4 bases, and 13 bases lay in between. Germline CDR1 is SQVTM and CDR2 is ANQGSEA. This CDR3 contains 14 residues. The CDR3 coding sequence is TGCAGCGTTGAAGGCAGGGGAAAGAGCTATGGCTACACCTTC. Protein product: CSVEGRGKSYGYTF.